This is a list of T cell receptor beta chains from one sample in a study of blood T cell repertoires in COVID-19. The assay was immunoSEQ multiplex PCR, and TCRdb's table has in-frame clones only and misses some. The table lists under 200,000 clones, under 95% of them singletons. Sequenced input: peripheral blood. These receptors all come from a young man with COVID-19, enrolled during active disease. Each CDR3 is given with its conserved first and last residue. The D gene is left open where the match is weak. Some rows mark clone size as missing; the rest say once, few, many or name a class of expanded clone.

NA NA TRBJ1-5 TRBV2 TGTGCCAGCAGTGAGTGGCAGGGGATCAATCAGCCCCAGCATTTT CASSEWQGINQPQHF
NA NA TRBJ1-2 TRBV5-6 TGTGCCAGCAGCCCGGTGACAGGAATTTACGGCTACACCTTC CASSPVTGIYGYTF
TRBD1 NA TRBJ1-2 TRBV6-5 TGTGCCAGCAGTTACTCGCAGGGGGCAGATGGCTACACCTTC CASSYSQGADGYTF
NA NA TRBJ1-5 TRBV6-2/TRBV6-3 TGTGCCAGCAGTTACTCGGGTATCAGGACAGATAGCAATCAGCCCCAGCATTTT CASSYSGIRTDSNQPQHF
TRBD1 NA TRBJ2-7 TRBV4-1 TGCGCCAGCAGCCAGGACCGGGACAGCCTCTACGAGCAGTACTTC CASSQDRDSLYEQYF
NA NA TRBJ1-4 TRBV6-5 TGTGCCAGCACCCACAGTGCTTTTAATGAAAAACTGTTTTTT CASTHSAFNEKLFF
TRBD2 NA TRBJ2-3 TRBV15 TGTGCCACCAGCAGAGAAGGCGGGAGAGGCGGTACAGATACGCAGTATTTT CATSREGGRGGTDTQYF
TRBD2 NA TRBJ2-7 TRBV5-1 TGCGCCAGCAGCTTTACCCAACTTAGCGGGAGCCTCAACGAGCAGTACTTC CASSFTQLSGSLNEQYF
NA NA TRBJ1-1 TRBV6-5 TGTGCCAGCAGACCGGGGGGCACTGAAGCTTTCTTT CASRPGGTEAFF
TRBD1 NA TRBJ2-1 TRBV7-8 TGTGCCAGCAGCTTAGCGACAGGGAATGAGCAGTTCTTC CASSLATGNEQFF
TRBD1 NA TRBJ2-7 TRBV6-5 TGTGCCAGCAGTTACTCGAAACAGGGGCCGAGCGAGCAGTACTTC CASSYSKQGPSEQYF
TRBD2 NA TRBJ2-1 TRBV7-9 TGTGCCAGCAGCTTAGGGGTGAGACTAGCGGGAGATGATGAGCAGTTCTTC CASSLGVRLAGDDEQFF
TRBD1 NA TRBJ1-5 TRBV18 TGTGCCAGCTCAGCGGTATCTGGGACAGGGTTTCGGCCCCAGCATTTT CASSAVSGTGFRPQHF
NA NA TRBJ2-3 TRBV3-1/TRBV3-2 TGTGCCAGCAGCCTAACGGGGGATACGCAGTATTTT CASSLTGDTQYF
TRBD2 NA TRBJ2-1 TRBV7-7 TGTGCCAGCAGCTTAATGGCTAGCGGGGCCTACAATGAGCAGTTCTTC CASSLMASGAYNEQFF
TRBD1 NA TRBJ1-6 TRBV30 TGTGCCTGGAGAGGACAGGGGAAGGGGTCCCTCCACTTT CAWRGQGKGSLHF
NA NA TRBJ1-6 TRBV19 TGTGCCAGTAGTATAGACGGTTCACCCCTCCACTTT CASSIDGSPLHF
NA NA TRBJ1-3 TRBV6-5 TGTGCCAGCTCTAGGAGTTCCACCTCTGGAAACACCATATATTTT CASSRSSTSGNTIYF
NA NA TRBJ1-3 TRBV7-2 TGTGCCAGCAGCCGAGGACAGCGGAACACCATATATTTT CASSRGQRNTIYF
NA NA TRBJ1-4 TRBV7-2 TGTGCCAGCAGCACCGGACTCAATCGGAATGAAAAACTGTTTTTT CASSTGLNRNEKLFF
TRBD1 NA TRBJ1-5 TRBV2 TGTGCCAGCAGTGAAGCGGGGGAGACAGGGGCCAATCAGCCCCAGCATTTT CASSEAGETGANQPQHF
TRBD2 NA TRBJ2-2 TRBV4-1 TGCGCCAGCAGCCGCCGCACTAGCGGTGCGAACACCGGGGAGCTGTTTTTT CASSRRTSGANTGELFF
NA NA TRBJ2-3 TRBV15 TGTGCCACCAGCAGAGAGCCAGCGGGCTCAGATACGCAGTATTTT CATSREPAGSDTQYF
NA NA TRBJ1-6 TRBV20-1 TGCAGTGCTGGGGAGGTGGCCCTCCACTTT CSAGEVALHF
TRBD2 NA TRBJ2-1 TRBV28 TGTGCCAGCAGTTCCGGACTAGCGGGAGAGGTCGGTGAGCAGTTCTTC CASSSGLAGEVGEQFF
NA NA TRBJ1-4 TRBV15 TGTGCCACCAGCGGTGAGCTTCAGGGCTTTCTTAATGAAAAACTGCTTTTT CATSGELQGFLNEKLLF
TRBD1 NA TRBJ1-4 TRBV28 TGTGCCAGCAGTTCCCGGGGACAGGGTAATGAAAAACTGTTTTTT CASSSRGQGNEKLFF
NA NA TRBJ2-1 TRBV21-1 TGTGCCAGCAGCAAAGCTAGCGCGACCTACAATGAGCAGTTCTTC CASSKASATYNEQFF
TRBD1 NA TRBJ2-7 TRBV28 TGTGCCAGCAGTTCGGGGGACAGGGTGTCCCCACCCTCCTACGAGCAGTACTTC CASSSGDRVSPPSYEQYF
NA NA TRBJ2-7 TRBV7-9 TGTGCCAGCAGCTTGCCGGGAGTGCCCTACGAGCAGTACTTC CASSLPGVPYEQYF
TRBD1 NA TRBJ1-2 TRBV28 TGTGCCAGCCGAGCCAGGGGGCTTAACTATGGCTACACCTTC CASRARGLNYGYTF
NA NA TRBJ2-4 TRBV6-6 TGTGCCAGCAGTTACCTCCGGGACAAGAAAAACATTCAGTACTTC CASSYLRDKKNIQYF
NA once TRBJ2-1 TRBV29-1 TGCAGCGTTGAAGTGGATAGCCCAAATGAGCAGTTCTTC CSVEVDSPNEQFF
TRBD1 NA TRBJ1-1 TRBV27 TGTGCCAGCAGTCGGGACAGGCTGAACACTGAAGCTTTCTTT CASSRDRLNTEAFF
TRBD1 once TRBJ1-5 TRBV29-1 TGCAGCGTTGTTTTTGACAGGGAGGATCAGCCCCAGCATTTT CSVVFDREDQPQHF
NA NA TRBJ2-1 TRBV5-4 TGTGCCAGCAGCCAAAGGAGCTCCTACAATGAGCAGTTCTTC CASSQRSSYNEQFF
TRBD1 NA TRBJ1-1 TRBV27 TGTGCCAGCAGTCTGACAGGGGACACTGAAGCTTTCTTT CASSLTGDTEAFF
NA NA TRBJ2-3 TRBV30 TGTGCCTGGGGGAGGATAGCGGAGCCCTGGGATACGCAGTATTTT CAWGRIAEPWDTQYF
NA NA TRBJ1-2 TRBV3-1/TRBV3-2 TGTGCCAGCAGCCCTACGAGACAGCCTAACTATGGCTACACCTTC CASSPTRQPNYGYTF
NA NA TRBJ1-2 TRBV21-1 TGTGCCAGCAGCAAAGTGAAGGGGAACTATGGCTACACCTTC CASSKVKGNYGYTF
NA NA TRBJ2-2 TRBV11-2 TGTGCCAGCAGGAAGCCCGGGTACACCGGGGAGCTGTTTTTT CASRKPGYTGELFF
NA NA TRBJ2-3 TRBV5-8 TGTGCCAGCAGCTTGTTTCTCGGGATACTCACAGATACGCAGTATTTT CASSLFLGILTDTQYF